The TCR beta chain described here comes from a study of low-dose radiotherapy and immunotherapy resistance in tumors (dated by TCRdb to between 2022 and 2023). Some background on the complete study: Patients in Cohort 1 were given 0.5 Gy per fraction every 2 weeks, and the prescribed total PTV dose was 6.5 Gy. Patients took aspirin 300 mg orally once daily for four cycles, starting on cycle 1 day 1. Patients were given nivolumab as a 240 mg flat dose every two weeks and ipilimumab at 1 mg/kg every six weeks, with both drugs delivered intravenously. Every two weeks, patients got intravenous cyclophosphamide at 200 mg/m2, given one day ahead of each radiation and immunotherapy administration. Eight patients were included in the translational analysis, namely three from the first dose cohort plus the first five from the second dose cohort. For Cohort 2, the dose was 1 Gy per fraction given every two weeks, adding up to 13 Gy in total across 26 weeks. The trial did not randomize participants into treatment groups.

Sequencing was performed on an Illumina HiSeq 2500. Superscript III and a set of TRAV- and TRBV-specific primers were used to synthesize first-strand cDNA, so that both TCRalpha and TCRbeta chains were covered. A roughly 18-cycle PCR with Phusion amplified the TCRs, pairing a constant-region primer with the adapter that was attached to the V primers. Amplification of the isolated mRNA was done with the MessageAmp II aRNA Amplification Kit, which involved an approximately 15-hour in vitro transcription at 37 degrees C. mRNA for TCR sequencing was isolated with the Dynabeads mRNA DIRECT Purification Kit. Indexed Illumina adapters were added in a second roughly 26-cycle Phusion PCR, and the resulting products were purified with AMPure XP beads. Per the original workflow: Custom Perl scripts pooled TCR sequences encoding the same protein, removed out-of-frame sequences and computed each clonotype's abundance. TCR sequences supported by only a single read were excluded from analysis. Among the metrics used to describe the repertoires were Shannon entropy, Gini index, clonality, richness, and the frequency of TCRs shared between repertoires. TCRdb reprocessing: public reads trimmed at Q25 with fastp, clones called with MiXCR, in-frame beta chains kept. Entries are consolidated by CDR3 protein sequence, retaining the most common genes and DNA. TCRdb, rather than the study authors, made the V and J calls. The sample records some 71,000 distinct CDR3 sequences, 31% of which are singletons. The ten largest make up 11% of the sample.

Read against the paper, the sample's time point label means: before trial treatment. Donors were enrolled in RACIN, a single-arm phase I dose-escalation trial combining nivolumab, ipilimumab, aspirin, low-dose cyclophosphamide and low-dose radiotherapy. Patients were eligible if they had advanced solid tumors that were TIL-negative. Spanning cysteine to phenylalanine, the CDR3 consists of 15 amino acids. Kept here is only the CDR3 DNA, which spans 45 bases and is read in frame from base 1. The V end loses 4 bases and the J end loses 4 bases, and a stretch of 17 bases separates them. For CDR1 and CDR2, the germline V gene lists SGHRS and YFSETQ. Notes on this clonotype: It has no known antigen specificity. Per-nucleotide qualities are absent, and no much larger clonotype sits a single base away.

This sequence uses TRBV5-1 and TRBJ1-1; the best D guess is TRBD1, with 5 bases matching. The sequencing here drew on PBMCs, taken before treatment. This TCR came from a female donor with ovarian cancer. The DNA sequence is given as TGCGCCAGCAGCCCGGCCCCCGGGGGGAGCACTGAAGCTTTCTTT. This codes for CASSPAPGGSTEAFF. Where the CDR3 stops, the reference TRBV5-1 and TRBJ1-1 genes take over; the full variable domain is KAGVTQTPRYLIKTRGQQVTLSCSPISGHRSVSWYQQTPGQGLQFLFEYFSETQRNKGNFPGRFSGRQFSNSRSEMNVSTLELGDSALYLCASSPAPGGSTEAFFGQGTRLTVV.